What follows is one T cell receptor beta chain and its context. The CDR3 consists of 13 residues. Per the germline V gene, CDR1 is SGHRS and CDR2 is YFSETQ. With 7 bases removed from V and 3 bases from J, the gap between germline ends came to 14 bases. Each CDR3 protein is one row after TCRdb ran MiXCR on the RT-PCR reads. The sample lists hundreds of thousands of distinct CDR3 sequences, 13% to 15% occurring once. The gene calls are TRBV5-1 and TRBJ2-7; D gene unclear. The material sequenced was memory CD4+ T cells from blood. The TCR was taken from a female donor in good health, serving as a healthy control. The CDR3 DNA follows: TGCGCCAGCCGACCCGGGTGGGGCTACGAGCAGTACTTC. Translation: CASRPGWGYEQYF.